The sequence of this T cell receptor (beta chain) was determined in a study of radiation and T cells in renal cell carcinoma. Described treatment: treatment-naive control, cytoreductive nephrectomy. Sequenced by immunoSEQ multiplex PCR; TCRdb stores in-frame clones only, minus some. The sample consists of 20,000 or so clones, nearly 55% of them appearing once. Trimming removed 0 bases at V and 4 bases at J, with 9 bases between. Per the germline V gene, CDR1 is MNHEY and CDR2 is SMNVEV (reference sequence). CDR3 length equals 15 residues. This chain joins TRBV27 and TRBJ1-4; no definite D call. Specimen: tumor tissue, collected from a patient whose treatment was nephrectomy without radiotherapy. The sequence came from a human donor with renal cell carcinoma. The DNA of the CDR3 is TGTGCCAGCAGTTTATCGCCACGGGGTAATGAAAAACTGTTTTTT. Amino acid sequence: CASSLSPRGNEKLFF.